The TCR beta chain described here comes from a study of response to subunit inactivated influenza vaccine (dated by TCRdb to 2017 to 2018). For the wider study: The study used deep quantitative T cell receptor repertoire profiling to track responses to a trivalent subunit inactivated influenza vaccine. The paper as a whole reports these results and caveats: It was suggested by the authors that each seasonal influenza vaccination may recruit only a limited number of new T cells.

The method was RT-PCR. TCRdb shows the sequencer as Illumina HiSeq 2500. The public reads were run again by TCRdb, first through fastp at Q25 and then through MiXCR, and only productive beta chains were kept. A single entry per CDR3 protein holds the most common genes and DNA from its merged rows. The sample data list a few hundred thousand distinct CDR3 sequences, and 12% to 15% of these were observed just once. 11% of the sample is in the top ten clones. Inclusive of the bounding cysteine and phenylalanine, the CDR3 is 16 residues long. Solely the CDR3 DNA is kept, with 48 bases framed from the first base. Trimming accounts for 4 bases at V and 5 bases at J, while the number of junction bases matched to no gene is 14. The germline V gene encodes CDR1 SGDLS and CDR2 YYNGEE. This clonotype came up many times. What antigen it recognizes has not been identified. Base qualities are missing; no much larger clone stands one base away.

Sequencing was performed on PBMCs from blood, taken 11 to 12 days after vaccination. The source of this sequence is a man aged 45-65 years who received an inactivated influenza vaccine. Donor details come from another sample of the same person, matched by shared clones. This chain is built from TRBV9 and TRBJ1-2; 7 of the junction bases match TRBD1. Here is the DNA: TGTGCCAGCAGCCAAACGGACAGGCCTCTGGGTTATGGCTACACCTTC. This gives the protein CASSQTDRPLGYGYTF.